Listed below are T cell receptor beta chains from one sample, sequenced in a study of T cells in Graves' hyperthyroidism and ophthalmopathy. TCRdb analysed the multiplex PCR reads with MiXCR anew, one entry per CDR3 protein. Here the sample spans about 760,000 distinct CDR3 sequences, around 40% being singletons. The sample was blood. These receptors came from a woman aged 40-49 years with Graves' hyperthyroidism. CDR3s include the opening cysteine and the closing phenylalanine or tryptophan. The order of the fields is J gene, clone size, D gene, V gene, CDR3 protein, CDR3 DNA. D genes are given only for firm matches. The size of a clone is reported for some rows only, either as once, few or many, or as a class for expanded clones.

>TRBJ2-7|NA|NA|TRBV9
CASSPSVSGEQYF
TGTGCCAGCAGCCCCTCCGTCTCGGGGGAGCAGTACTTC
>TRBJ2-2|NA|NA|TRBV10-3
CAISGGGSTGELFF
TGTGCCATCTCCGGGGGCGGGTCCACCGGGGAGCTGTTTTTT
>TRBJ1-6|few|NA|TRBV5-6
CASSSTTQGSYNSPLHF
TGTGCCAGCAGCTCGACGACCCAAGGCTCCTATAATTCACCCCTCCACTTT
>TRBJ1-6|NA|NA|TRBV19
CASGMSGPGSPLHF
TGTGCCAGTGGTATGTCAGGGCCCGGTTCTCCCCTCCACTTC
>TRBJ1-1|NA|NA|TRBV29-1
CSVDWEGGTEAFF
TGCAGCGTTGATTGGGAGGGTGGCACTGAAGCTTTCTTT
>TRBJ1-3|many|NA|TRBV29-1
CSVEDPGGNTIYF
TGCAGCGTTGAAGATCCGGGGGGAAACACCATATATTTT
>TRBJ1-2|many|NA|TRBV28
CASTYGRIYGYTF
TGTGCCAGCACCTACGGTCGTATCTATGGCTACACCTTC
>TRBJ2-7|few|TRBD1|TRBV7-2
CASSHRDRVYEQYF
TGTGCCAGCAGCCACCGGGACAGGGTATACGAGCAGTACTTC
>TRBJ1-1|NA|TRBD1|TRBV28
CASSIGQGAFF
TGTGCCAGCAGTATCGGACAGGGGGCTTTCTTT
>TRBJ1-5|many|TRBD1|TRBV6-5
CASSPGTDQPQHF
TGTGCCAGCAGTCCCGGGACAGATCAGCCCCAGCATTTT
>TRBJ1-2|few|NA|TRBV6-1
CASTPGRARVFYNYGYTF
TGTGCCAGCACCCCCGGCCGTGCCAGGGTCTTTTACAACTATGGCTACACCTTC
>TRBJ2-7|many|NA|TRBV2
CASMRDLEQYF
TGTGCCAGCATGAGGGATTTGGAGCAGTACTTC
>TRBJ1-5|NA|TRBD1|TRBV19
CASKGTGAGNQPQHF
TGTGCCAGCAAAGGGACAGGGGCAGGCAATCAGCCCCAGCATTTT
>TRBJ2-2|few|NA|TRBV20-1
CSALRGSNTGELFF
TGCAGTGCTCTCAGGGGATCGAACACCGGGGAGCTGTTTTTT
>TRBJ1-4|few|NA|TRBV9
CASSVDPGGNEKLFF
TGTGCCAGCAGCGTAGACCCGGGGGGGAATGAAAAACTGTTTTTT
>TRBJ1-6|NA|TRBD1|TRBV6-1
CASSEAAGTGFPPLHF
TGTGCCAGCAGTGAAGCCGCCGGGACAGGTTTTCCACCCCTCCACTTT
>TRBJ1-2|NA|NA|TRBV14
CASSQDPGPSGNTF
TGTGCCAGCAGCCAAGACCCGGGACCCTCTGGAAACACCTTC
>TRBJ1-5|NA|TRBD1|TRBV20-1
CSARAQVRAGGEMPQHF
TGCAGTGCTAGAGCTCAAGTACGGGCAGGGGGCGAGATGCCCCAGCATTTT
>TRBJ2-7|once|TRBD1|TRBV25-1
CASEGQGYEQYF
TGTGCCAGCGAGGGACAGGGGTACGAGCAGTACTTC
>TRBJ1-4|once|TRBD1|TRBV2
CAILGGESSLTNEKLFF
TGTGCCATACTAGGGGGCGAGTCGTCACTAACTAATGAAAAACTGTTTTTT
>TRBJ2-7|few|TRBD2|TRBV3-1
CASSPRGSGNYEQYF
TGTGCCAGCAGCCCCCGCGGTAGCGGGAACTACGAGCAGTACTTC
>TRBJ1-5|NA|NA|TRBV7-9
CASSYSYGNQPQHF
TGTGCCAGCAGTTACTCGTATGGGAATCAGCCCCAGCATTTT
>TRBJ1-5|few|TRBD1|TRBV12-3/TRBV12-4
CASSPYRDRESQPQHF
TGTGCCAGCAGTCCATACCGGGACAGGGAGAGTCAGCCCCAGCATTTT
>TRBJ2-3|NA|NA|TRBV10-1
CASSHRADTQYF
TGCGCCAGCAGTCACAGGGCAGATACGCAGTATTTT
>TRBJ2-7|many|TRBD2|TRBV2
CASTQGTSGVYSYEQYF
TGTGCCAGCACCCAGGGTACTAGCGGGGTTTACTCCTACGAGCAGTACTTC
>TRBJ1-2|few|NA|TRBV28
CASSYNRRRGQVDGYTF
TGTGCCAGCAGTTACAACCGGCGTCGCGGGCAGGTCGATGGCTACACCTTC
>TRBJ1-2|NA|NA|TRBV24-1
CATSESDGYTGMGYTF
TGTGCCACCAGTGAGAGTGACGGGTACACCGGGATGGGCTACACCTTC
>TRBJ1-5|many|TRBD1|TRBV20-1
CSSTGGGQPQHF
TGCAGTTCAACAGGGGGAGGTCAGCCCCAGCATTTT
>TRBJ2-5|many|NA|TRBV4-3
CASSQGVAIHQETQYF
TGCGCCAGCAGCCAAGGGGTGGCAATTCATCAAGAGACCCAGTACTTC
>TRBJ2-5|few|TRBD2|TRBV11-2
CASSPGQLAGGAGNQYF
TGTGCCAGCAGCCCCGGCCAGCTAGCGGGAGGGGCAGGGAACCAGTACTTC
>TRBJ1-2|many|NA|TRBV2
CASSVGRGDYGYTF
TGTGCCAGCAGTGTTGGCAGGGGTGACTATGGCTACACCTTC
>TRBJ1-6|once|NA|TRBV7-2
CASSLVGGGGNAPLHF
TGTGCCAGCAGCTTAGTCGGGGGGGGGGGCAATGCACCCCTCCACTTT
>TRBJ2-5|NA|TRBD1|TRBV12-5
CASGSRGQGALETQYF
TGTGCTAGTGGTTCCCGCGGACAGGGGGCCTTGGAGACCCAGTACTTC
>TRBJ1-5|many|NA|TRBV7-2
CASSFGRVNSNQPQHF
TGTGCCAGCAGCTTTGGCAGAGTCAATAGCAATCAGCCCCAGCATTTT
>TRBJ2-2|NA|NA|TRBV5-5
CASSRKQGTGELFF
TGTGCCAGCAGTCGAAAACAGGGCACCGGGGAGCTGTTTTTT
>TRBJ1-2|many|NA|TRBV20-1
CSARDESPPYGYTF
TGCAGTGCTAGAGATGAGAGCCCACCTTATGGCTACACCTTC
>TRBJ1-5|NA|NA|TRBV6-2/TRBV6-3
CASSQLTGNQPQHF
TGTGCCAGCAGTCAACTTACAGGGAATCAGCCCCAGCATTTT
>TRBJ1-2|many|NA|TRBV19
CASSMWERGGYTF
TGTGCCAGTAGTATGTGGGAAAGGGGAGGCTACACCTTC
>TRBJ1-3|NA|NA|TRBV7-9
CASSHRESGNTIYF
TGTGCCAGCAGCCACCGGGAATCTGGAAACACCATATATTTT
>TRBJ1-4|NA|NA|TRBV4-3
CASSQAQGATNEKLFF
TGCGCCAGCAGCCAAGCCCAAGGAGCAACTAATGAAAAACTGTTTTTT
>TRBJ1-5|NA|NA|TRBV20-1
CSAREPGWSNQPQHF
TGCAGTGCTAGGGAACCAGGGTGGAGCAATCAGCCCCAGCATTTT
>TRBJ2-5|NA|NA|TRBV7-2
CASSHGHPKETQYF
TGTGCCAGCAGCCATGGACACCCGAAAGAGACCCAGTACTTC